Sequencing of this TCR beta chain was carried out in a study of shared clonotypes between healthy human individuals. At the level of the study: The donor pool was made up of a couple of women and a few men aged 18 to 49. Each donor's CD4 naive and CD4 memory cells filled three plates apiece, CD8 naive two, and CD8 memory one.

Points on this clone: Its specificity is unknown.

Terminally differentiated effector memory CD45RA+ cells were excluded by CCR7 positive selection of CD45RO-negative cells. Here immunoSEQ multiplex PCR was the method, and the copy in TCRdb shows in-frame clones only, minus some. Seen here are 600,000 or so clones, roughly 95% observed once, and the top ten hold approximately 0.11%. Trimming cost V 6 bases and J 2 bases, with 16 bases left between them. The CDR3 is made up of 16 amino acids. Germline V CDR1 and CDR2: MDHEN, SYDVKM. Study-wide results and caveats: Researchers sampled only blood; tissue repertoires likely differ.

This chain connects TRBV28 to TRBJ2-2, with D uncertain. The sequencing input was naive CD8+ T cells sorted from blood. This TCR was sampled from a woman aged 25 to 39 in good health. CDR3 in DNA: TGTGCCAGCAGGTACGGGTGGCAGTTAAACACCGGGGAGCTGTTTTTT. It specifies CASRYGWQLNTGELFF.